The T cell receptor beta chain under discussion was sequenced for a study of blood T cell repertoires in COVID-19. Study context: Sites across the United States, Italy and Spain contributed samples from acute and convalescent COVID-19. PBMCs, B-cell-depleted T cells, or T cells were the source of the cDNA or gDNA that made up the material.

CDR3 size: 16 residues. Germline loops: CDR1 LGHNA, CDR2 YSLEER. V was pared by 0 bases and J by 2 bases, with 7 bases of the junction left unmatched. In the study's own analysis: By means of reference gene primer amplification, nucleated cell counts were estimated. The protocol was immunoSEQ multiplex PCR, while the TCRdb copy is restricted to in-frame clones and leaves out a portion. The V and J calls and clone size were taken over from that table, and D and trimming were inferred from the DNA. This repertoire shows roughly 150,000 clones, around 88% found once; its top ten account for over 4.5%. The TCR comes from a human donor in a cohort sampled during active COVID-19. The sequenced material came from peripheral blood. The chain recombines TRBV4-3 with TRBJ2-7; TRBD1 agrees at 7 bases. The CDR3 loop is CASSQDPRGLTYEQYF. As DNA, the CDR3 is TGCGCCAGCAGCCAAGACCCCAGGGGGTTAACCTACGAGCAGTACTTC.